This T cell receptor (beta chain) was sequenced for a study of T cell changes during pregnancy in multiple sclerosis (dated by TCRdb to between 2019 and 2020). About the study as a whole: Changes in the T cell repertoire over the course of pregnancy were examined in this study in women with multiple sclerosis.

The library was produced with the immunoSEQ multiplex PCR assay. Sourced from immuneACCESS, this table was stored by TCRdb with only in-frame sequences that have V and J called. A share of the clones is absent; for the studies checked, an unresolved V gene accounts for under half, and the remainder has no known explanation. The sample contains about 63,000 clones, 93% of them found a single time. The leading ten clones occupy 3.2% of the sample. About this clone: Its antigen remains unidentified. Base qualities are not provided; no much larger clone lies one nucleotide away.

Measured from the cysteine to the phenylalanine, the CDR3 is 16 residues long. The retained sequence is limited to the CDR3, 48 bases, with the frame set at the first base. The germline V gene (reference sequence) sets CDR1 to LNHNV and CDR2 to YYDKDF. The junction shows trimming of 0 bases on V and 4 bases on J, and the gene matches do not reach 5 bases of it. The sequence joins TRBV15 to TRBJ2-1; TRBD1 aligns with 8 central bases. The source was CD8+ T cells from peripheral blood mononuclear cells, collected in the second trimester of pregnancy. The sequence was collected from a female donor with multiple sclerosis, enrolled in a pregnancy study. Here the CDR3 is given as CATSRDRTGLYNEQFF. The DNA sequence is TGTGCCACCAGCAGAGATAGGACAGGGTTATACAATGAGCAGTTCTTC.